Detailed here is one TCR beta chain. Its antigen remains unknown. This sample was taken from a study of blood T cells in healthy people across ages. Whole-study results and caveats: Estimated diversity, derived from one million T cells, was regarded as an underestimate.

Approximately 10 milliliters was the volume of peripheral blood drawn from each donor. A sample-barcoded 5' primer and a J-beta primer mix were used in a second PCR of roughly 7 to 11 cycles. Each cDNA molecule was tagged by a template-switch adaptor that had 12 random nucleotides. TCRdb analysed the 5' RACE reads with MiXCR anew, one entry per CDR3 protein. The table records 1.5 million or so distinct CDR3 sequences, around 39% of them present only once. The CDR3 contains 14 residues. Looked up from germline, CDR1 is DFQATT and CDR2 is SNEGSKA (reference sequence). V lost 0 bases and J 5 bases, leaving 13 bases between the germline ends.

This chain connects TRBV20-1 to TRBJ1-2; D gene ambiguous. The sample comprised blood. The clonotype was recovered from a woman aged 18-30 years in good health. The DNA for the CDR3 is TGCAGTGCTAGAGAAACCGTGGAACTATATGGCTACACCTTC. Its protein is CSARETVELYGYTF.